This TCR beta chain emerged from a study of CD8 T cells in ankylosing spondylitis. Study outcomes and limitations: In synovial fluid and blood from reactive arthritis, some motif variants were previously reported. Reportedly, matched ankylosing spondylitis synovial fluid was significantly enriched for disease-linked clones. Relatively rare in peripheral blood, disease-linked clones were also CD8+.

For TCR beta, libraries came from quantitative 5'-RACE with molecular barcodes. TCRdb redid the calling of the 5' RACE reads with MiXCR, one entry per CDR3 protein. Here the sample spans 150,000 or so distinct CDR3 sequences, around a tenth being singletons. Trimming removed 8 bases at V and 5 bases at J, with 16 bases between. This CDR3 has 13 residues. The V gene's germline CDR1 is MNHNY and CDR2 SVGAGI (reference sequence). This clonotype appeared many times. Its antigen is currently unknown. The sample consisted of blood, either unsorted or a sorted T cell fraction (not recorded which). The sequence came from a male donor with ankylosing spondylitis or in good health (not recorded which). This sequence joins TRBV6-6 and TRBJ2-7; D is uncertain. CDR3: CASLASVVDEQYF. DNA for the CDR3: TGTGCCAGCCTCGCATCGGTTGTCGACGAGCAGTACTTC.